This passage covers 8 T cell receptor beta chains from one sample sequenced in a study of T cell repertoires in cytomegalovirus infection. These receptors have no known antigen. TCRdb analysed the reads with MiXCR anew, one entry per CDR3 protein. The table has about a million distinct CDR3 sequences, around 29% seen once. The starting material was cultured CD8+ T cells from PBMCs, obtained from culture after CMV antigen stimulation. These receptors were obtained from a human donor in good health (CMV status not recorded). Some clones in this sample may be carry-over from other donors' samples.

For this clonotype: The CDR3 end shows no conserved phenylalanine or tryptophan, and so a read error is likely. In DNA form, the CDR3 reads TGTGCCAGCAGTTTAGGAAGAGGTTCACCCCTCCACATT. It encodes CASSLGRGSPLHI. The V and J genes are TRBV12-3 or TRBV12-4 and TRBJ1-6, with D unclear. The CDR3 consists of 13 residues. V was trimmed by 1 base and J by 9 bases, leaving 7 bases between them.

In its sample, this clonotype was seen a few times. V and J are TRBV10-3 and TRBJ2-3; 8 bases map to TRBD2. Germline V lookup: CDR1 ENHRY, CDR2 SYGVKD. The CDR3 totals 15 residues. The V gene end was trimmed by 5 bases and the J gene end by 3 bases; junction bases not matched to a gene: 7. CDR3 sequence reads: CAISFPGTRTDTQYF. CDR3 in DNA: TGTGCCATCAGTTTTCCCGGGACTAGAACAGATACGCAGTATTTT.

The V and J genes are TRBV11-1 and TRBJ1-2; 9 bases are shared with TRBD1. CDR1 is SGHAT and CDR2 is FQDESV in the germline V gene (reference sequence). V gave up 5 bases and J gave up 2 bases; unmatched junction bases: 9. CDR3 length equals 16 residues. CDR3 protein: CASSETSGQGNYGYTF. CDR3 coding DNA: TGTGCCAGCAGCGAGACCTCGGGACAGGGCAACTATGGCTACACCTTC. The full variable domain, with the rest looked up from reference TRBV11-1 and TRBJ1-2, is EAEVAQSPRYKITEKSQAVAFWCDPISGHATLYWYRQILGQGPELLVQFQDESVVDDSQLPKDRFSAERLKGVDSTLKIQPAELGDSAMYLCASSETSGQGNYGYTFGSGTRLTVV.

This clonotype was detected ten times or more. The chain carries TRBV7-8 and TRBJ2-3; D call uncertain. The V end was cut by 7 bases, the J end by 3 bases, with 17 bases between. Germline CDR1 SGHVS, CDR2 FQNEAQ. The CDR3 loop spans 15 amino acids. The CDR3 DNA reads TGTGCCAGCACCTCCTCTCCTGGCCCTACAGATACGCAGTATTTT. Its translation is CASTSSPGPTDTQYF.

In this sample, this clonotype turned up a few times. The chain recombines TRBV5-4 with TRBJ1-1, with D uncertain. Germline CDR1 is SGHNT and CDR2 is YYREEE (reference sequence). The CDR3 is made up of 13 amino acids. V lost 3 bases to trimming and J lost 5 bases, with 11 bases between them. Here the CDR3 DNA reads TGTGCCAGCAGCTACACGGTACAGACTGAAGCTTTCTTT. It translates to CASSYTVQTEAFF.

J is TRBJ2-1 and V is TRBV5-1, with 7 bases lining up with TRBD2. The CDR3 length is 17 residues. The germline CDR1 and CDR2 sequences are SGHRS and YFSETQ. V lost 2 bases to trimming and J lost 1 base; unmatched junction nucleotides: 9. CDR3 DNA sequence: TGCGCCAGCAGCTTATGGGGGAGCGGGGATTCCTACAATGAGCAGTTCTTC. It specifies CASSLWGSGDSYNEQFF.

The rearrangement joins TRBV19 to TRBJ1-1; D might be TRBD1 (5 bases). This CDR3 has 18 residues. The germline V gene has CDR1 LNHDA and CDR2 SQIVND (reference sequence). With 4 bases removed from V and 3 bases from J, the gap between germline ends came to 24 bases. DNA for the CDR3: TGTGCCAGTAGTACCACCGGGTGGGAGGGGAAATTTGACACTGAAGCTTTCTTT. Its protein product is CASSTTGWEGKFDTEAFF.

The rearrangement joins TRBV28 to TRBJ2-3; D remains unclear. Germline V gene lookup returns CDR1 MDHEN and CDR2 SYDVKM. This CDR3 spans 19 amino acids. The V end was cut by 2 bases, the J end by 2 bases, with 23 bases between. CDR3 in DNA: TGTGCCAGCAGTTTAAGGGTAATACAGCCCCACACACACACAGATACGCAGTATTTT. Translation gives CASSLRVIQPHTHTDTQYF.